Below are 5 T cell receptor beta chains sequenced from a single sample in a study of early T cells in non-severe SARS-CoV-2 infection. MiXCR, applied by TCRdb to the 5' RACE reads, yields one record per CDR3 protein. The sample has around 70,000 distinct CDR3 sequences; 9.1% are singletons. Sequencing was done on a sample of whole blood. The receptors were sampled from an adult who was a healthcare worker with PCR-confirmed SARS-CoV-2 infection or an uninfected control (not recorded which).

This clonotype showed up many times. The chain has TRBV7-8 and TRBJ2-1; the match to TRBD2 covers 13 bases. Germline V CDR1 and CDR2: SGHVS, FQNEAQ. Trimming removed 6 bases from V and 9 bases from J; junction bases left unmatched: 8. CDR3 length equals 15 residues. The CDR3 coding sequence is TGTGCCAGCAGGAAAGGGACTAGCGGGATTGGTGAGCAGTTCTTC. This gives the protein CASRKGTSGIGEQFF.

In its sample, this clonotype was seen a few times. The chain joins TRBV6-6 to TRBJ1-3, with D uncertain. Per the germline V gene, CDR1 is MNHNY and CDR2 is SVGAGI (reference sequence). V lost 5 bases and J lost 0, with 11 bases in between. The CDR3 totals 15 residues. CDR3: CASSASRLSGNTIYF. The CDR3 DNA follows: TGTGCCAGCAGTGCCTCGCGTCTCTCTGGAAACACCATATATTTT.

This clonotype has only a few counts. This chain connects TRBV28 to TRBJ1-5; maybe TRBD1 (5 bases). V dropped 6 bases and J dropped 3 bases, with 15 bases sitting between them. The CDR3 extends over 15 amino acids. Germline values: CDR1 MDHEN, CDR2 SYDVKM. The CDR3: CASRLRGPINQPQHF. CDR3 coding DNA: TGTGCCAGCAGACTACGGGGACCGATCAATCAGCCCCAGCATTTT. The variable domain in full, with the rest retrieved from reference TRBV28 and TRBJ1-5, is DVKVTQSSRYLVKRTGEKVFLECVQDMDHENMFWYRQDPGLGLRLIYFSYDVKMKEKGDIPEGYSVSREKKERFSLILESASTNQTSMYLCASRLRGPINQPQHFGDGTRLSIL.

In its sample, this clonotype was seen a few times. This chain links TRBV6-2 or TRBV6-3 with TRBJ1-5; D is unclear. Trimming removed 0 bases at V and 5 bases at J, with 11 bases between. The germline CDR1 and CDR2 sequences are MNHEY and SVGEGT. The CDR3 covers 15 residues. The CDR3 DNA reads TGTGCCAGCAGTTACTCCAACTTGGGAGATCAGCCCCAGCATTTT. This encodes CASSYSNLGDQPQHF.

Ten or more counts support this clonotype. This chain connects TRBV6-5 to TRBJ2-7; the D gene could be TRBD1 or TRBD2 (6 bases each). The V and J ends lost 0 bases and 9 bases respectively, with 21 bases between them. Per the germline V gene, CDR1 is MNHEY and CDR2 is SVGAGI. The length of the CDR3 is 16 residues. This CDR3 reads CASSYSTGGHVLGQYF. The CDR3 DNA sequence: TGTGCCAGCAGTTACTCCACCGGGGGACACGTCTTAGGGCAGTACTTC.